Detailed here is one T cell receptor beta chain. The source of the sample is a study of blood T cell repertoires in COVID-19. Study summary: Some COVID-19 samples were acute and others convalescent; all came from the United States, Italy and Spain. PBMCs, B-cell-depleted T cells, or T cells provided the cDNA or gDNA that made up the material.

As handled by the study authors: Amplified reference gene primers provided the basis for estimating nucleated cell counts. Assay used: immunoSEQ multiplex PCR; TCRdb lists only in-frame clones, some missing. D and trimming were read from the DNA, whereas the V and J calls and clone size are those reported in that table. The data show roughly 200,000 clones, 90% seen once. Germline V gene lookup returns CDR1 MNHEY and CDR2 SMNVEV (reference sequence). The V end lost 3 bases, the J end lost 7 bases, and 12 bases lay between the germline ends. The CDR3 has 14 residues. This chain connects TRBV27 to TRBJ1-4, with D possibly TRBD1 on 5 matching bases. The TCR comes from a man aged 50-59 years with acute or convalescent COVID-19. Source material: peripheral blood. The chain's CDR3 is CASSLGGGAEKLFF. CDR3 sequence (DNA): TGTGCCAGCAGTTTGGGAGGTGGGGCTGAAAAACTGTTTTTT.